This TCR beta chain was found in a study of prognosis after radiotherapy for stage I lung cancer. This clonotype qualifies as medium-sized. The target antigen is unknown. Study-wide points: Divergent TRBV and TRBJ gene usage has reportedly been observed between patients with and without metastases.

The genomic DNA TCR beta CDR3 region underwent two rounds of multiplex PCR. The authors ran first-round PCR with primers specific to each TRBV and TRBJ gene. In TCRdb, the multiplex PCR reads were re-called with MiXCR into one record per CDR3 protein. The sample lists around 20,000 distinct CDR3 sequences, about 60% occurring once. This sequence was found in a donor aged 50 or older with non-small cell lung cancer. Sequences were derived from PBMCs, sampled before or after stereotactic body radiation therapy (not recorded which).

The CDR3 reads CASRSGTSGSYEQYF. The CDR3 DNA reads TGTGCCAGCAGATCCGGGACTAGCGGGAGTTACGAGCAGTACTTC. The genes are TRBV6-2 or TRBV6-3 and TRBJ2-7; TRBD2 matches at 14 bases. The J segment lost 4 bases and the V segment lost 6 bases, leaving 5 bases of the junction unmatched. Per germline, CDR1 MNHEY and CDR2 SVGEGT. There are 15 residues in the CDR3.